Shown below are 25 T cell receptor beta chains from a single sample sequenced in a study of T cell repertoires in cytomegalovirus infection. TCRdb called the reads again in MiXCR, with one record for every CDR3 protein. The sample consists of hundreds of thousands of distinct CDR3 sequences, almost 30% of them appearing once. These TCRs' antigens remain unknown. The specimen comprised cultured PBMCs, sampled from culture after CMV antigen stimulation. These receptor sequences come from a human donor in good health (CMV status not recorded). Some clones in this sample may be carry-over from other donors' samples.

This clonotype occurred a few times. The rearrangement links TRBV5-6 to TRBJ1-2, with a weak D call TRBD1 (5 bases). The ends were cut back, 3 bases at V and 6 bases at J, with 12 bases in the middle. This CDR3 contains 13 residues. Looked up from germline, CDR1 is SGHDT and CDR2 is YYEEEE. CDR3 protein: CASSSRDWHGYTF. The CDR3, as DNA: TGTGCCAGCAGCTCCCGGGACTGGCATGGCTACACCTTC.

The chain uses TRBV19 and TRBJ2-7; TRBD2 matches 10 bases. The CDR3 length is 15 residues. V trimming: 3 bases; J trimming: 5 bases; junction bases outside the gene matches: 7. From germline, CDR1 is LNHDA and CDR2 SQIVND (reference sequence). CDR3 residues: CASSISSGRMNEQYF. DNA for the CDR3: TGTGCCAGTAGTATTTCTAGCGGGAGAATGAACGAGCAGTACTTC.

This clonotype was observed at least ten times. The chain couples TRBV7-8 to TRBJ2-3, with TRBD2 as a possible D gene (6 bases). The CDR3 is 16 residues long. Germline V gene data show CDR1 as SGHVS and CDR2 as FQNEAQ. Trimming removed 5 bases at V and 2 bases at J, with 17 bases between. The CDR3 DNA is TGTGCCAGCAGCGTAAAGCGGGTCTCCCCCACAGATACGCAGTATTTT. It yields the protein CASSVKRVSPTDTQYF.

V and J are TRBV7-8 and TRBJ2-7; D is unresolved. Trimming took 0 bases from V and 0 from J, leaving 15 bases between them. Germline assignment: CDR1 SGHVS and CDR2 FQNEAQ. The CDR3 loop spans 17 amino acids. The DNA for the CDR3 is TGTGCCAGCAGCTTAGCGTTCCAGTGGGATCGCTCCTACGAGCAGTACTTC. As protein: CASSLAFQWDRSYEQYF.

This clonotype was seen a few times. CDR3: CSVDAGVRGEQYF. In nucleotides, the CDR3 is TGCAGCGTTGATGCGGGAGTTCGAGGCGAGCAGTACTTC. This rearrangement joins TRBV29-1 to TRBJ2-7; 7 bases line up with TRBD2. The CDR3 loop spans 13 amino acids. Unmatched junction bases numbered 8, after V lost 3 bases and J lost 6 bases. Germline V gene sequence: CDR1 SQVTM, CDR2 ANQGSEA.

The chain links TRBV19 to TRBJ2-3; D gene uncertain. The germline gives CDR1 LNHDA, CDR2 SQIVND (reference sequence). Trimming removed 0 bases from V and 0 bases from J, with 7 bases in between. This CDR3 is 15 amino acids long. CDR3 coding DNA: TGTGCCAGTAGTATAGACTCTTACAGCACAGATACGCAGTATTTT. Residues: CASSIDSYSTDTQYF. The whole variable domain, filled in from reference TRBV19 and TRBJ2-3, reads DGGITQSPKYLFRKEGQNVTLSCEQNLNHDAMYWYRQDPGQGLRLIYYSQIVNDFQKGDIAEGYSVSREKKESFPLTVTSAQKNPTAFYLCASSIDSYSTDTQYFGPGTRLTVL.

This sequence joins TRBV5-1 and TRBJ2-7; 11 bases are shared with TRBD2. CDR1 is SGHRS, CDR2 YFSETQ, per germline. There are 15 residues in the CDR3. V lost 4 bases, J lost 3 bases, and 6 bases stayed unmatched. The CDR3 reads CASSVTTSGVYEQYF. For the CDR3, the DNA is TGCGCCAGCAGCGTGACGACTAGCGGGGTCTACGAGCAGTACTTC.

This clonotype was picked up a small number of times. The chain links TRBV11-3 to TRBJ2-5; the D is unclear. CDR1 SGHNT and CDR2 YENEEA come from the germline V gene. Trimming took off 5 bases at V and 4 bases at J, with 11 bases between the two ends. This CDR3 spans 13 amino acids. CDR3 nucleotide sequence: TGTGCCAGCAGCCCCGACCGGGCAGAGACCCAGTACTTC. Translated: CASSPDRAETQYF. Together with reference TRBV11-3 and TRBJ2-5, the CDR3 gives the full variable domain: EAGVVQSPRYKIIEKKQPVAFWCNPISGHNTLYWYLQNLGQGPELLIRYENEEAVDDSQLPKDRFSAERLKGVDSTLKIQPAELGDSAVYLCASSPDRAETQYFGPGTRLLVL.

The V and J genes are TRBV12-3 or TRBV12-4 and TRBJ2-7; maybe TRBD2 (5 bases). Trimming removed 4 bases at V and 4 bases at J, with 26 bases between. CDR3 length equals 18 residues. CDR3 in DNA: TGTGCCAGCAGTTACACCCCACTCGCCCCGGGAAACCTTTACGAGCAGTACTTC. It is translated as CASSYTPLAPGNLYEQYF.

The table lists this clonotype with a few counts. The genes are TRBV6-2 or TRBV6-3 and TRBJ1-2; D unresolved. The germline V gene encodes CDR1 MNHEY and CDR2 SVGEGT. This CDR3 has 13 residues. Trimming took 5 bases from V and 0 from J, leaving 7 bases between them. CDR3 residues: CASSPTSNYGYTF. The CDR3 DNA sequence: TGTGCCAGCAGTCCGACATCTAACTATGGCTACACCTTC.

V is TRBV11-3 and J is TRBJ1-4; possible D gene TRBD1, 5 bases. The CDR3 length is 15 residues. Trimming left V 5 bases short and J 2 bases short, with 12 bases between. Germline V gene lookup returns CDR1 SGHNT and CDR2 YENEEA. CDR3 bases: TGTGCCAGCAGCGCCTCCGGGGCTACTAATGAAAAACTGTTTTTT. Amino acids: CASSASGATNEKLFF.

J is TRBJ1-1 and V is TRBV6-5, with D possibly matching TRBD1 (6 bases). The CDR3 has 15 amino acids. Looked up from germline, CDR1 is MNHEY and CDR2 is SVGAGI. V lost 2 bases and J 2 bases, leaving 12 bases between the germline ends. CDR3 in amino acids: CASSYGRGYNTEAFF. CDR3 sequence (DNA): TGTGCCAGCAGTTACGGCAGGGGTTATAACACTGAAGCTTTCTTT.

The rearrangement uses TRBV12-3 or TRBV12-4 and TRBJ1-4; D call uncertain. Trimming removed 6 bases from V and 11 bases from J, with 16 bases in between. The CDR3 is made up of 13 amino acids. The CDR3 loop reads CASRLLLSGKLFF. DNA for the CDR3: TGTGCCAGCAGACTCCTTCTCTCTGGGAAACTGTTTTTT.

This clonotype was picked up many times. CDR3 nucleotides: TGCAGTGCTAGAGATCCGACGGGCACCTCAAATTCACCCCTCCACTTT. Amino acid sequence: CSARDPTGTSNSPLHF. The rearrangement links TRBV20-1 to TRBJ1-6, with no clear D. V was shortened by 0 bases and J by 7 bases, with 16 bases between the two germline ends. Germline lookup yields CDR1 DFQATT and CDR2 SNEGSKA (reference sequence). The CDR3 is made up of 16 amino acids.

The V and J genes are TRBV19 and TRBJ2-1; TRBD2 agrees at 9 bases. CDR1 and CDR2 (germline): LNHDA, SQIVND (reference sequence). After removal of 0 bases from V and 7 bases from J, the junction contained 10 bases not matched to a gene. The length of the CDR3 is 17 residues. CDR3 in amino acids: CASSIDPPSGGRNEQFF. Here the CDR3 DNA reads TGTGCCAGTAGTATAGATCCGCCCAGCGGGGGGCGGAATGAGCAGTTCTTC. Looking up the rest from reference TRBV19 and TRBJ2-1 gives the full variable domain: DGGITQSPKYLFRKEGQNVTLSCEQNLNHDAMYWYRQDPGQGLRLIYYSQIVNDFQKGDIAEGYSVSREKKESFPLTVTSAQKNPTAFYLCASSIDPPSGGRNEQFFGPGTRLTVL.

This clonotype was observed a few times. The rearrangement links TRBV27 to TRBJ2-3; 9 bases align to TRBD1. The CDR3 sequence is 16 residues long. V was clipped by 5 bases and J by 4 bases; unmatched bases: 10. Germline V gives CDR1 MNHEY, CDR2 SMNVEV (reference sequence). The CDR3 region is CASSPPGQGWPDTQYF. Here the CDR3 DNA reads TGTGCCAGCAGTCCACCGGGACAGGGATGGCCAGATACGCAGTATTTT.

The V gene is TRBV18, the J gene TRBJ2-1, with D tentatively TRBD2 (5 bases). V lost 1 base and J 7 bases, leaving 14 bases between the germline ends. The germline V gene has CDR1 KGHSH and CDR2 LQKENI. The CDR3 runs 15 residues. The CDR3 loop reads CASSPRKAVENEQFF. CDR3 nucleotides: TGTGCCAGCTCACCACGAAAAGCGGTGGAGAATGAGCAGTTCTTC.

This clonotype appeared many times. The chain recombines TRBV6-1 with TRBJ1-6; D call uncertain. The CDR3 is 15 amino acids. V was clipped by 7 bases and J by 0 bases, with 10 bases between them. Germline assignment: CDR1 MNHNS and CDR2 SASEGT. The CDR3 loop is CASTPPSSYNSPLHF. CDR3 DNA: TGTGCCAGCACCCCGCCGAGCTCCTATAATTCACCCCTCCACTTT.

In this sample, this clonotype turned up a few times. The chain uses TRBV3-1 and TRBJ2-4; 12 bases map to TRBD1. CDR3 length: 19 amino acids. The junction had 13 bases not matched to a gene; V was cut back by 5 bases and J by 2 bases. Germline CDR1 LGHDT, CDR2 YNNKEL (reference sequence). CDR3 loop: CASSWDRGPPGRTKNIQYF. The CDR3 DNA sequence: TGTGCCAGCAGCTGGGACAGGGGGCCCCCGGGGCGAACCAAAAACATTCAGTACTTC.

This clonotype was counted only a few times. J is TRBJ2-3 and V is TRBV6-2 or TRBV6-3; D possibly corresponds to TRBD1 (5 bases). The CDR3 totals 14 residues. V was shortened by 6 bases and J by 7 bases, with 17 bases between the two germline ends. Germline-derived CDR1 and CDR2 are MNHEY and SVGEGT. The CDR3 loop is CASSPQGRVNTQYF. The CDR3 DNA reads TGTGCCAGCAGCCCCCAGGGCAGGGTGAATACGCAGTATTTT.

This sequence joins TRBV19 and TRBJ2-7; a possible D gene is TRBD1 (6 bases). Trimming pared 5 bases from V and 3 bases from J, leaving 17 bases between. The CDR3 covers 15 residues. Germline CDR1 is LNHDA and CDR2 is SQIVND (reference sequence). In DNA form, the CDR3 reads TGTGCCAGTAGTTTCTCTTGGCGGACAGTCTACGAGCAGTACTTC. It translates to CASSFSWRTVYEQYF. Filled out from reference TRBV19 and TRBJ2-7, the complete variable domain reads DGGITQSPKYLFRKEGQNVTLSCEQNLNHDAMYWYRQDPGQGLRLIYYSQIVNDFQKGDIAEGYSVSREKKESFPLTVTSAQKNPTAFYLCASSFSWRTVYEQYFGPGTRLTVT.

The chain is built from TRBV2 and TRBJ2-7; the match to TRBD1 covers 10 bases. Trimming at V came to 10 bases and at J to 2 bases, leaving 8 bases not matched to a gene. The CDR3 length is 14 residues. Germline V CDR1 and CDR2: SNHLY, FYNNEI. The CDR3 nucleotides are TGTGCCACCCACGGGACAGGGGATCCCTACGAGCAGTACTTC. Protein: CATHGTGDPYEQYF.

The sample holds one count of this clonotype. J is TRBJ1-2 and V is TRBV7-9, with unresolved D. This CDR3 comprises 15 residues. Germline assignment: CDR1 SEHNR and CDR2 FQNEAQ (reference sequence). Between the trimmed V and J ends, which lost 2 bases and 4 bases, there was a span of 14 bases. CDR3 sequence: CASSLIRDSSYGYTF. The CDR3 nucleotides are TGTGCCAGCAGCTTAATACGTGACTCCTCCTATGGCTACACCTTC.

The chain employs TRBV7-3 and TRBJ2-7; D might be TRBD2 (6 bases). This CDR3 is built from 16 residues. Trimming cost V 3 bases and J 0 bases, with 15 bases left between them. The germline V gene has CDR1 SGHTA and CDR2 FQGTGA. The CDR3 is CASSFRLARSSYEQYF. For the CDR3, the DNA is TGTGCCAGCAGCTTCCGGCTAGCGAGGAGCTCCTACGAGCAGTACTTC.

This clonotype was found many times. The chain employs TRBV12-3 or TRBV12-4 and TRBJ1-2, with D unclear. The CDR3 is 14 amino acids. Trimming left V 8 bases short and J 1 base short, with 14 bases between. The CDR3 loop is CASQEGWDNYGYTF. The CDR3 bases are TGTGCCAGCCAAGAAGGGTGGGATAACTATGGCTACACCTTC.